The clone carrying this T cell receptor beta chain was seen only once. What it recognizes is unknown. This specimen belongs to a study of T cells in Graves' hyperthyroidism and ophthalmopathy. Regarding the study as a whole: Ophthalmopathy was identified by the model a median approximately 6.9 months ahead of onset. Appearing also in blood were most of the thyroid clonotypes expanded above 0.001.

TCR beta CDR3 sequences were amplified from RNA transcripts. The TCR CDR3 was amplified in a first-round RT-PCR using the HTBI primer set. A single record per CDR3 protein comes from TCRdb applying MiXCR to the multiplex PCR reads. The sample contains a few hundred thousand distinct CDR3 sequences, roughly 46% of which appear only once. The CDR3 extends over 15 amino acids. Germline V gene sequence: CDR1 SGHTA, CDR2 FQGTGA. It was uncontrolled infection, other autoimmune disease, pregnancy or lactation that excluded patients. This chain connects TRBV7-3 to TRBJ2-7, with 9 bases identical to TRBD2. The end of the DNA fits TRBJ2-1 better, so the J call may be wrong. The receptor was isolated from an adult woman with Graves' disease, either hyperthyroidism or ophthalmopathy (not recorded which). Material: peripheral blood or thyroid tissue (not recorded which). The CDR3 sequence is CASSYLAGSYNEQFF. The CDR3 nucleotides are TGTGCCAGCAGCTATCTAGCGGGAAGCTACAATGAGCAGTTCTTC.